The 16 T cell receptor beta chains listed next were all sequenced from one sample in a study of CD8+ T cells in alopecia areata (dated by TCRdb to the late 2010s). Preparation of the library involved the immunoSEQ multiplex PCR assay. For TCR sequencing, RNA was extracted from every sample and reverse transcribed into cDNA to serve as template. TCRdb retrieved this table from immuneACCESS and kept in-frame rearrangements only. Not all clones are present; in checked studies, unresolved V genes account for under half, and no reason is known for the remainder. This sample gives 120,000 or so clones in total; roughly 68% of them show up just once. Approximately 2.8% of the sample belongs to the ten largest clones. Sequenced material: CD4+ T cells sorted from blood. All receptors come from a human donor in good health.

This chain links TRBV5-1 with TRBJ2-1; no firm D call. From germline, CDR1 is SGHRS and CDR2 YFSETQ. The germline V and J ends were trimmed by 0 bases and 1 base, with 5 bases remaining between them. CDR3 length: 14 amino acids. CDR3 in amino acids: CASSLGHSYNEQFF. The CDR3 bases are TGCGCCAGCAGCTTGGGACATTCCTACAATGAGCAGTTCTTC.

The chain couples TRBV29-1 to TRBJ1-1; D might be TRBD1 (5 bases). The germline gives CDR1 SQVTM, CDR2 ANQGSEA. V lost 4 bases and J lost 4, with 13 bases in between. CDR3 length: 13 residues. The CDR3 protein is CSVVVGVPTEAFF. CDR3 DNA: TGCAGCGTTGTTGTGGGGGTCCCCACTGAAGCTTTCTTT.

The rearrangement uses TRBV29-1 and TRBJ2-1, with a tentative D call TRBD2 (6 bases). The length of the CDR3 is 11 residues. Germline V gene sequence: CDR1 SQVTM, CDR2 ANQGSEA. Trimming cost V 3 bases and J 9 bases, with 9 bases left between them. Here the CDR3 reads CSVERRGEQFF. CDR3 nucleotide sequence: TGCAGCGTTGAGCGGCGGGGTGAGCAGTTCTTC.

This clone showed up just a few times. This chain connects TRBV30 to TRBJ1-1; D gene uncertain. The ends were cut back, 1 base at V and 3 bases at J, with 3 bases in the middle. Germline V gives CDR1 GTSNPN, CDR2 SVGIG (reference sequence). The CDR3 runs to 11 residues. The CDR3 bases are TGTGCCTGGAGTGCAGACACTGAAGCTTTCTTT. It codes for CAWSADTEAFF.

This clone was counted only a few times. This sequence joins TRBV7-9 and TRBJ1-4; tentatively, D is TRBD1 (5 bases). Germline CDR1 SEHNR, CDR2 FQNEAQ (reference sequence). The CDR3 contains 13 residues. Trimming stripped 10 bases from V and 10 bases from J, with 19 bases between. CDR3 loop: CAIQRGVPGKLFF. DNA of the CDR3: TGTGCCATCCAAAGAGGGGTCCCGGGAAAACTGTTTTTT.

CDR3 region: CASSPRDRAEQFF. CDR3 nucleotides: TGTGCCAGCAGCCCTCGGGACCGTGCGGAGCAGTTCTTC. The J gene is TRBJ2-1, the V gene TRBV7-6; either TRBD1 or TRBD2 may supply D (5 bases each). Germline lookup yields CDR1 SGHVS and CDR2 FNYEAQ. The CDR3 is 13 amino acids. Trimming pared 5 bases from V and 10 bases from J, leaving 15 bases between. The variable domain in full, with the rest retrieved from reference TRBV7-6 and TRBJ2-1, is GAGVSQSPRYKVTKRGQDVALRCDPISGHVSLYWYRQALGQGPEFLTYFNYEAQQDKSGLPNDRFSAERPEGSISTLTIQRTEQRDSAMYRCASSPRDRAEQFFGPGTRLTVL.

CDR3 coding DNA: TGTGCCAGCAGTGAACAGGGGGGGCAACAAGAGACCCAGTACTTC. It translates to CASSEQGGQQETQYF. The rearrangement uses TRBV2 and TRBJ2-5, with D perhaps given as TRBD1 or TRBD2 (7 bases each). The CDR3 has 15 amino acids. Trimming removed 2 bases from V and 2 bases from J, with 12 bases in between. Germline loops: CDR1 SNHLY, CDR2 FYNNEI.

The V gene is TRBV2, the J gene TRBJ2-7; D remains ambiguous. CDR3 size: 12 residues. The germline V gene encodes CDR1 SNHLY and CDR2 FYNNEI. Trimming removed 1 base from V and 3 bases from J, with 4 bases in between. CDR3 nucleotide sequence: TGTGCCAGCAGTGAAGAGATCTACGAGCAGTACTTC. Its translation is CASSEEIYEQYF.

This chain joins TRBV19 and TRBJ1-5; D remains ambiguous. Trimming took off 4 bases at V and 5 bases at J, with 9 bases between the two ends. The CDR3 runs to 13 residues. Germline values: CDR1 LNHDA, CDR2 SQIVND (reference sequence). CDR3 sequence: CASSTGYDQPQHF. In nucleotides, the CDR3 is TGTGCCAGTAGTACGGGTTATGATCAGCCCCAGCATTTT.

This clone was seen only a few times. In DNA form, the CDR3 reads TGTGCCAGCAGCTTAAACAAGGGGTCTGGCTACACCTTC. Its protein is CASSLNKGSGYTF. The genes are TRBV13 and TRBJ1-2; tentative D call: TRBD1 (5 bases). The V and J ends lost 2 bases and 7 bases respectively, with 11 bases between them. Germline CDR1 reads PRHDT; CDR2 reads FYEKMQ (reference sequence). The CDR3 loop spans 13 amino acids.

The chain links TRBV5-4 to TRBJ1-1; D gene ambiguous. The CDR3 length is 15 residues. Trimming took 5 bases from V and 2 from J, leaving 16 bases between them. The V gene's germline CDR1 is SGHNT and CDR2 YYREEE (reference sequence). The CDR3: CASSPRVSPNTEAFF. Written as DNA, the CDR3 is TGTGCCAGCAGTCCACGGGTGAGCCCAAACACTGAAGCTTTCTTT.

The genes are TRBV30 and TRBJ1-2; TRBD1 agrees at 7 bases. In germline, CDR1 is GTSNPN, CDR2 SVGIG (reference sequence). This CDR3 is built from 16 residues. After removal of 0 bases from V and 4 bases from J, the junction contained 11 bases not matched to a gene. The CDR3 nucleotides read TGTGCCTGGAGTGTAGTTGACAGGGCTCCTAGCTATGGCTACACCTTC. It specifies CAWSVVDRAPSYGYTF.

This chain uses TRBV29-1 with TRBJ1-1; no reliable D call. V was shortened by 8 bases and J by 5 bases, with 12 bases between the two germline ends. The CDR3 loop spans 11 amino acids. Germline loops: CDR1 SQVTM, CDR2 ANQGSEA. In DNA, the CDR3 is TGCAGCACCTCGGGTAGGACTGAAGCTTTCTTT. This gives the protein CSTSGRTEAFF.

This clone was found many times. Other DNA sequences from this sample encode an identical CDR3 as well. The rearrangement links TRBV7-9 to TRBJ2-3; D gene uncertain. Germline assignment: CDR1 SEHNR and CDR2 FQNEAQ (reference sequence). This CDR3 spans 12 amino acids. Trimming left V 5 bases short and J 4 bases short, with 7 bases between. The CDR3 loop reads CASSPAPDTQYF. Written as DNA, the CDR3 is TGTGCCAGCAGCCCCGCCCCAGATACGCAGTATTTT.

The chain couples TRBV7-9 to TRBJ2-5; D possibly matches TRBD1 or TRBD2 (5 bases each). Trimming stripped 5 bases from V and 5 bases from J, with 15 bases between. In germline, CDR1 is SEHNR, CDR2 FQNEAQ (reference sequence). The CDR3 is 14 residues long. The CDR3 nucleotides are TGTGCCAGCAGCCCAGGGACCCACTGGGAGACCCAGTACTTC. This encodes CASSPGTHWETQYF.

The rearrangement uses TRBV30 and TRBJ2-7, with D maybe TRBD1 (6 bases). The germline gives CDR1 GTSNPN, CDR2 SVGIG (reference sequence). The CDR3 spans 13 residues. The V and J ends lost 3 bases and 2 bases respectively, with 11 bases between them. The CDR3 region is CAWSYGQTYEQYF. As DNA, the CDR3 is TGTGCCTGGAGCTACGGACAGACCTACGAGCAGTACTTC.